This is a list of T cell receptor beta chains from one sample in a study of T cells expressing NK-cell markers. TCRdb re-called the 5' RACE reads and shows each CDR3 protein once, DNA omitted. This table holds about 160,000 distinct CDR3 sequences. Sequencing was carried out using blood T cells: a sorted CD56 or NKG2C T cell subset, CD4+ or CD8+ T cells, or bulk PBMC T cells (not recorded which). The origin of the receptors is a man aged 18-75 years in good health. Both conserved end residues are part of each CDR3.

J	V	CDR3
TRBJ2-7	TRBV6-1	CASSVDSFREQYF
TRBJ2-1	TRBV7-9	CASSPPASEYNGEQFF
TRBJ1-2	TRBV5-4	CASSPARVNYGYTF
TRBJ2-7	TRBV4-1	CASSQVTSGTGPPYEQYF
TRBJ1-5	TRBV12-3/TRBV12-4	CASSSDRDFHQPQHF
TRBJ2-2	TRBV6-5	CASQGELNTGELFF
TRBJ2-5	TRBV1	CTSSQDRRQGQETQYF
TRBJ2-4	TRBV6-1	CASSEKGVGSLAKNIQYF
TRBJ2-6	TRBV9	CASSAGSSGANVLTF
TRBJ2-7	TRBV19	CASSMSGTYEQYF
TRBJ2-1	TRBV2	CASSRGQGVAHNEQFF
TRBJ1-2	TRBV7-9	CASSTGGTPNYGYTF
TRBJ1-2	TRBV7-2	CASSSTTGRYGYTF
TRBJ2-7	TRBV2	CASSTRGGFSYEQYF
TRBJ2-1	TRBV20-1	CSLTGLAGGPSYNEQFF
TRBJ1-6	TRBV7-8	CASSIGAMGSPLHF
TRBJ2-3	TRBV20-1	CSAREFGFRGDTQYF
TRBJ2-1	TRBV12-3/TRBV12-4	CASSFSDRVSNEQFF
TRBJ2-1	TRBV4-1	CASSPGTGGIYEQFF
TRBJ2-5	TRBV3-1	CASSQGQGWETQYF
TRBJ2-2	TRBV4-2	CASSHLGELFF
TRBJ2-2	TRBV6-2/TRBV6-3	CASSYNGPDTGELFF
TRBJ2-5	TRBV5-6	CASSLGNTPETQYF
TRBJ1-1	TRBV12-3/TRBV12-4	CASTPHPGFTEAFF
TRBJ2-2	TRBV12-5	CASGLVVVTGELFF
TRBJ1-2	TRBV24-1	CATRSDSKPYGYTF
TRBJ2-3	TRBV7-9	CASSPPGVGTDTQYF
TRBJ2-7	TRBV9	CASSVYGGGAYEQYF
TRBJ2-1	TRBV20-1	CSARDLRGTNEQFF
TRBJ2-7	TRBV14	CASSQDHSRRRAEQYF
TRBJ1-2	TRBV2	CASSEPSLLLLWYGYTF